The 32 T cell receptor beta chains presented below share a single source sample, sequenced in a study of blood T cell repertoires in COVID-19. Measured with immunoSEQ multiplex PCR; TCRdb has only the in-frame clones, and not every one. The table shows around 100,000 clones, with around 87% occurring only once. The sequenced sample was peripheral blood. Receptor source: a human donor with acute or convalescent COVID-19. The donor label of this sample is uncertain.

The chain uses TRBV7-2 and TRBJ1-2; D gene ambiguous. The CDR3 covers 19 residues. CDR1 and CDR2 (germline): SGHTA, FQGNSA. V was clipped by 0 bases and J by 3 bases, with 23 bases between them. The chain's CDR3 is CASSLAASHPLAADYGYTF. CDR3 sequence (DNA): TGTGCCAGCAGCTTAGCGGCGTCCCACCCCCTAGCTGCGGACTATGGCTACACCTTC. Variable domain in full (rest from reference TRBV7-2 and TRBJ1-2): GAGVSQSPSNKVTEKGKDVELRCDPISGHTALYWYRQSLGQGLEFLIYFQGNSAPDKSGLPSDRFSAERTGGSVSTLTIQRTQQEDSAVYLCASSLAASHPLAADYGYTFGSGTRLTVV.

This clone was counted once. The V gene is TRBV27, the J gene TRBJ1-2; D perhaps matches TRBD1 (5 bases). CDR3 length: 15 residues. From germline, CDR1 is MNHEY and CDR2 SMNVEV (reference sequence). The V end was cut by 4 bases, the J end by 6 bases, with 18 bases between. The CDR3 reads CASSSYATGGDGYTF. Here the CDR3 DNA reads TGTGCCAGCAGTTCTTACGCGACCGGGGGAGATGGCTACACCTTC.

The CDR3 DNA reads TGTGCCAGCAGCTTAGTCCAGGGGGACACCGGGGAGCTGTTTTTT. Amino acids: CASSLVQGDTGELFF. The chain employs TRBV7-9 and TRBJ2-2, with 7 nucleotides matching TRBD1. The CDR3 contains 15 residues. Looked up from germline, CDR1 is SEHNR and CDR2 is FQNEAQ (reference sequence). Germline trimming cut 1 base from V and 3 bases from J; bases unmatched to any gene: 2. Filled out from reference TRBV7-9 and TRBJ2-2, the complete variable domain reads DTGVSQNPRHKITKRGQNVTFRCDPISEHNRLYWYRQTLGQGPEFLTYFQNEAQLEKSRLLSDRFSAERPKGSFSTLEIQRTEQGDSAMYLCASSLVQGDTGELFFGEGSRLTVL.

The V call is TRBV15, the J call TRBJ2-1; D might be TRBD1 (5 bases). The V gene lost 0 bases and the J gene lost 7 bases, with 13 bases spanning the gap. CDR1 LNHNV and CDR2 YYDKDF come from the germline V gene (reference sequence). The CDR3 totals 15 residues. CDR3 loop: CATSRDTLAGNEQFF. CDR3 sequence (DNA): TGTGCCACCAGCAGAGATACGCTTGCAGGGAATGAGCAGTTCTTC.

The chain recombines TRBV7-9 with TRBJ2-7; the match to TRBD2 covers 8 bases. V was pared by 1 base and J by 4 bases, with 3 bases of the junction left unmatched. CDR3 length: 14 residues. Germline CDR1 and CDR2: SEHNR and FQNEAQ (reference sequence). The CDR3 DNA reads as TGTGCCAGCAGCTTAGGCGGGGGGCAGTACGAGCAGTACTTC. As protein: CASSLGGGQYEQYF.

In its sample, this clone was seen a few times. The CDR3 DNA sequence: TGTGCCAGCAGCCAATCGACAGGGGCTGAAGCTTTCTTT. Translation gives CASSQSTGAEAFF. This sequence joins TRBV3-1 (or the pseudogene TRBV3-2) and TRBJ1-1, with 8 bases fitting TRBD1. Germline loops: CDR1 LGHDT, CDR2 YNNKEL (reference sequence). V shed 2 bases and J 6 bases; nucleotides not matched to a gene: 2. The CDR3 is 13 residues long.

This clone was detected once. For the CDR3, the DNA is TGCAGTGCTAGTCCAGCGGGGGGCTCCAGTTATGAGCAGTTCTTC. Its protein product is CSASPAGGSSYEQFF. V gene TRBV20-1 combines with J gene TRBJ2-1; TRBD2 matches 9 bases. The CDR3 covers 15 residues. After removal of 3 bases from V and 8 bases from J, the junction contained 11 bases not matched to a gene. CDR1 and CDR2 from the germline V gene are DFQATT and SNEGSKA (reference sequence).

The chain combines TRBV27 with TRBJ2-7; a weak D match, TRBD1 (6 bases). Germline V gene data show CDR1 as MNHEY and CDR2 as SMNVEV (reference sequence). V lost 10 bases to trimming and J lost 3 bases, with 10 bases between them. CDR3 length: 11 residues. CDR3 sequence: CATGQFYEQYF. DNA of the CDR3: TGTGCCACCGGACAGTTCTACGAGCAGTACTTC.

This rearrangement joins TRBV10-3 to TRBJ1-2; TRBD1 matches at 9 bases. The germline V gene has CDR1 ENHRY and CDR2 SYGVKD. Unmatched junction bases numbered 8, after V lost 3 bases and J lost 0 bases. The CDR3 contains 17 residues. The CDR3 bases are TGTGCCATCAGTGACGTGGGACAGGGAACGACTAACTATGGCTACACCTTC. This codes for CAISDVGQGTTNYGYTF.

The J gene is TRBJ1-2, the V gene TRBV3-1 (or the pseudogene TRBV3-2); 7 nucleotides match TRBD1. The CDR3 runs 18 residues. V shed 3 bases, J shed 1 base, and the junction held 14 bases outside the gene matches. CDR1 is LGHDT, CDR2 YNNKEL, per germline (reference sequence). As DNA, the CDR3 is TGTGCCAGCAGCCAGTGGATTTCCGGGACAGAAATTAACTATGGCTACACCTTC. Translation gives CASSQWISGTEINYGYTF.

V usage is TRBV18 and J usage is TRBJ2-7, with TRBD2 matching 10 bases. Germline V gives CDR1 KGHSH, CDR2 LQKENI. The J segment lost 6 bases and the V segment lost 3 bases, leaving 11 bases of the junction unmatched. The CDR3 has 16 amino acids. In nucleotides, the CDR3 is TGTGCCAGCTCACCTCCCCGTTGGACTAGCGGCGGCGAGCAGTACTTC. Translated, it gives CASSPPRWTSGGEQYF.

This clone was seen a single time. The rearrangement links TRBV6-5 to TRBJ2-5, with 9 bases lining up with TRBD1. V trimming: 5 bases; J trimming: 6 bases; junction bases outside the gene matches: 10. CDR1 MNHEY and CDR2 SVGAGI come from the germline V gene. The CDR3 extends over 15 amino acids. The CDR3 loop is CASSPQRTGEKTQYF. In DNA, the CDR3 is TGTGCCAGCAGTCCTCAGCGGACAGGGGAAAAGACCCAGTACTTC.

The rearrangement joins TRBV2 to TRBJ2-5; a weak D match, TRBD1 (5 bases). Germline V gene lookup returns CDR1 SNHLY and CDR2 FYNNEI. Trimming removed 7 bases at V and 2 bases at J, with 17 bases between. The CDR3 sequence is 15 residues long. CDR3 sequence reads: CASNGAGGLQETQYF. As DNA, the CDR3 is TGTGCCAGCAATGGGGCAGGTGGGCTACAAGAGACCCAGTACTTC.

This clone was observed a single time. The chain employs TRBV11-2 and TRBJ1-2; TRBD1 might be the D (5 bases). There are 16 residues in the CDR3. Per germline, CDR1 SGHAT and CDR2 FQNNGV. V gave up 1 base and J gave up 3 bases, with 15 bases separating them. CDR3 in DNA: TGTGCCAGCAGCTTAGGGGGCGCGTATCTGGACTATGGCTACACCTTC. Protein product: CASSLGGAYLDYGYTF.

The chain uses TRBV18 and TRBJ2-4, with D uncertain. Trimming removed 0 bases from V and 0 bases from J, with 9 bases in between. The CDR3 spans 16 residues. Germline CDR1 KGHSH, CDR2 LQKENI. The CDR3 nucleotides read TGTGCCAGCTCACCACCACGCAGTTTAGCCAAAAACATTCAGTACTTC. Translated: CASSPPRSLAKNIQYF.

The chain has TRBV10-3 and TRBJ1-2; 8 bases agree with TRBD1. CDR1 is ENHRY and CDR2 is SYGVKD in the germline V gene. There are 20 residues in the CDR3. Unmatched junction bases numbered 17, after V lost 2 bases and J lost 0 bases. The CDR3 nucleotides read TGTGCCATCAGTGAGCTCCCCGGGACAGGCAGCGCCCTCACTAACTATGGCTACACCTTC. Its protein is CAISELPGTGSALTNYGYTF.

The V call is TRBV12-1, the J call TRBJ2-7; whether TRBD2, the table's D call, matches the DNA was not checked. TRBV12-1 is flagged as a pseudogene. The CDR3 spans 14 residues. CDR3 DNA sequence: TGTGCCAGCAGCGGGGGGGGGCCCCCCTACGAGCAGTACTTC. This encodes CASSGGGPPYEQYF.

This clone was detected only once. The rearrangement uses TRBV6-5 and TRBJ1-1, with TRBD1 matching 9 bases. Germline CDR1 reads MNHEY; CDR2 reads SVGAGI. V was pared by 2 bases and J by 3 bases, with 7 bases of the junction left unmatched. CDR3 length: 16 amino acids. CDR3: CASSYTNRGRYTEAFF. Written as DNA, the CDR3 is TGTGCCAGCAGTTACACAAACAGGGGGCGTTACACTGAAGCTTTCTTT.

The chain carries TRBV6-5 and TRBJ2-7, with TRBD1 matching 9 bases. The CDR3 contains 13 residues. After removal of 7 bases from V and 6 bases from J, the junction contained 7 bases not matched to a gene. Germline CDR1 MNHEY, CDR2 SVGAGI. The CDR3 sequence is CASNRDRVGEQYF. CDR3 nucleotide sequence: TGTGCCAGCAATCGGGACAGGGTTGGCGAGCAGTACTTC.

This clone was counted once. The chain is built from TRBV5-1 and TRBJ2-5; TRBD2 aligns across 11 bases. The J segment lost 4 bases and the V segment lost 3 bases, leaving 11 bases of the junction unmatched. This CDR3 spans 17 amino acids. In germline, CDR1 is SGHRS, CDR2 YFSETQ. CDR3 nucleotides: TGCGCCAGCAGCTCCCATGTAGCGGGGGGGCGGTCAGAGACCCAGTACTTC. Translating gives CASSSHVAGGRSETQYF.

The chain links TRBV7-9 to TRBJ1-1; 7 bases map to TRBD1. The CDR3 is made up of 14 amino acids. V trimming: 0 bases; J trimming: 11 bases; junction bases outside the gene matches: 9. Germline assignment: CDR1 SEHNR and CDR2 FQNEAQ (reference sequence). As DNA, the CDR3 is TGTGCCAGCAGCTTAGCCTACGAGACAGGGCATGCTTTCTTT. Protein product: CASSLAYETGHAFF.

The chain carries TRBV18 and TRBJ1-1; 7 bases match TRBD1. Unmatched junction bases numbered 13, after V lost 2 bases and J lost 4 bases. The CDR3 has 17 residues. The germline gives CDR1 KGHSH, CDR2 LQKENI. Written as DNA, the CDR3 is TGTGCCAGCTCACCATCAACAGGGGTCGGTACGGGCACTGAAGCTTTCTTT. Amino acid sequence: CASSPSTGVGTGTEAFF.

The genes are TRBV11-1 and TRBJ2-5; TRBD2 agrees at 12 bases. V lost 3 bases and J lost 2; bases outside the gene matches: 1. The germline CDR1 and CDR2 sequences are SGHAT and FQDESV (reference sequence). The CDR3 loop spans 15 amino acids. CDR3 DNA: TGTGCCAGCAGCTTCGGACTAGCGGGGCAAGAGACCCAGTACTTC. As protein: CASSFGLAGQETQYF.

J is TRBJ1-4 and V is TRBV2; D might be TRBD1 (6 bases). CDR3 length: 15 residues. V was clipped by 6 bases and J by 7 bases, with 18 bases between them. In germline, CDR1 is SNHLY, CDR2 FYNNEI. CDR3 coding DNA: TGTGCCAGCAGAGAGTTAGGGGGGGCCGGTGAAAAACTGTTTTTT. This sequence encodes CASRELGGAGEKLFF.

The chain employs TRBV15 and TRBJ2-7, with 8 nucleotides matching TRBD1. This CDR3 region has 16 residues. CDR1 and CDR2 from the germline V gene are LNHNV and YYDKDF (reference sequence). J lost 3 bases, V lost 0 bases, and 7 bases had no gene match. CDR3 in amino acids: CATSRDQRTGFYEQYF. DNA of the CDR3: TGTGCCACCAGCAGAGATCAAAGGACAGGGTTCTACGAGCAGTACTTC.

The CDR3 sequence: CASSLLGTAYGYTF. The CDR3 DNA sequence: TGTGCCAGCAGCTTACTAGGGACAGCCTATGGCTACACCTTC. This chain uses TRBV7-9 with TRBJ1-2; 7 bases map to TRBD1. This CDR3 spans 14 amino acids. Germline lookup yields CDR1 SEHNR and CDR2 FQNEAQ (reference sequence). V shed 2 bases and J 4 bases; nucleotides not matched to a gene: 4.

The gene calls are TRBV28 and TRBJ2-3, with 7 bases fitting TRBD1. With 3 bases clipped from V and 4 bases from J, the junction kept 7 bases outside the gene matches. Germline lookup yields CDR1 MDHEN and CDR2 SYDVKM. The CDR3 has 15 amino acids. DNA of the CDR3: TGTGCCAGCAGTTTTACAGGGGTTGGTGCAGATACGCAGTATTTT. It specifies CASSFTGVGADTQYF.

The rearrangement links TRBV1 to TRBJ2-1; TRBD2, the table's D call, lacks a check against the DNA. TRBV1 is annotated as a pseudogene. This CDR3 is 18 amino acids long. In DNA form, the CDR3 reads TGCACCAGCAGTCGTGGTCGGTTCGGGTGCTTAGCCTACAATGAGCAGTTCTTC. This sequence encodes CTSSRGRFGCLAYNEQFF.

The chain recombines TRBV6-5 with TRBJ2-5; 12 positions agree with TRBD2. V lost 7 bases to trimming and J lost 0 bases; unmatched junction nucleotides: 3. The length of the CDR3 is 15 residues. Germline V gene sequence: CDR1 MNHEY, CDR2 SVGAGI. The CDR3 DNA reads TGTGCCAGCATCAGACTAGCGGGGGACCAAGAGACCCAGTACTTC. Translated: CASIRLAGDQETQYF.

This chain links TRBV11-2 with TRBJ1-3; TRBD1 matches at 8 bases. This CDR3 spans 14 amino acids. Germline loops: CDR1 SGHAT, CDR2 FQNNGV. V was pared by 3 bases and J by 2 bases, with 0 bases of the junction left unmatched. The CDR3, as DNA: TGTGCCAGCAGCTTGGACAGGGCTGGAAACACCATATATTTT. Translated: CASSLDRAGNTIYF.

This CDR3 reads CASSSPGLNTEAFF. The CDR3 DNA follows: TGTGCCAGCAGTTCCCCAGGGCTGAACACTGAAGCTTTCTTT. The chain joins TRBV6-5 to TRBJ1-1; D is possibly TRBD1 (5 bases). The CDR3 totals 14 residues. Trimming took 4 bases from V and 0 from J, leaving 9 bases between them. Germline V gene lookup returns CDR1 MNHEY and CDR2 SVGAGI.

This clone was seen a handful of times. The V gene is TRBV11-1, the J gene TRBJ2-6, with D possibly matching TRBD1 (6 bases). The CDR3 totals 15 residues. The V end was cut by 5 bases, the J end by 0 bases, with 8 bases between. Per the germline V gene, CDR1 is SGHAT and CDR2 is FQDESV (reference sequence). This CDR3 is CASSVDSSGANVLTF. The DNA of the CDR3 is TGTGCCAGCAGCGTGGACAGCTCTGGGGCCAACGTCCTGACTTTC.